This T cell receptor (beta chain) was observed in a study of cytomegalovirus exposure and HLA in healthy donors. Study outcomes and limitations: The authors judged a highly shared variant cluster likely a sequencing artifact. By HLA locus, TCR association rates varied in a later analysis, with DRB1 showing the most and HLA-C the fewest. Relative to the approximately 700-donor mean, N-insertions were reportedly fewer in an Asian-associated ancestry cluster in a later analysis.

About this clone: Its antigen is unidentified.

PCR primers comprised 60 Vbeta and 13 Jbeta primers. This table comes from immunoSEQ multiplex PCR, and its TCRdb copy is limited to in-frame clones, with some not included. The repertoire holds roughly 160,000 clones, 77% seen once, with 3.5% to 4.5% in the top ten. Trimming shortened V by 4 bases and J by 2 bases, and 12 bases separated the two germline ends. CDR1 is SGHRS, CDR2 YFSETQ, per germline. The CDR3 contains 14 residues. The TCR sequence derives from a man aged 30-40 years in good health and CMV-seropositive. Source material: PBMCs. J is TRBJ1-1 and V is TRBV5-1; maybe TRBD1 (6 bases). The CDR3 nucleotides are TGCGCCAGCAGCATTGACAGGAGAAACACTGAAGCTTTCTTT. Its translation: CASSIDRRNTEAFF.